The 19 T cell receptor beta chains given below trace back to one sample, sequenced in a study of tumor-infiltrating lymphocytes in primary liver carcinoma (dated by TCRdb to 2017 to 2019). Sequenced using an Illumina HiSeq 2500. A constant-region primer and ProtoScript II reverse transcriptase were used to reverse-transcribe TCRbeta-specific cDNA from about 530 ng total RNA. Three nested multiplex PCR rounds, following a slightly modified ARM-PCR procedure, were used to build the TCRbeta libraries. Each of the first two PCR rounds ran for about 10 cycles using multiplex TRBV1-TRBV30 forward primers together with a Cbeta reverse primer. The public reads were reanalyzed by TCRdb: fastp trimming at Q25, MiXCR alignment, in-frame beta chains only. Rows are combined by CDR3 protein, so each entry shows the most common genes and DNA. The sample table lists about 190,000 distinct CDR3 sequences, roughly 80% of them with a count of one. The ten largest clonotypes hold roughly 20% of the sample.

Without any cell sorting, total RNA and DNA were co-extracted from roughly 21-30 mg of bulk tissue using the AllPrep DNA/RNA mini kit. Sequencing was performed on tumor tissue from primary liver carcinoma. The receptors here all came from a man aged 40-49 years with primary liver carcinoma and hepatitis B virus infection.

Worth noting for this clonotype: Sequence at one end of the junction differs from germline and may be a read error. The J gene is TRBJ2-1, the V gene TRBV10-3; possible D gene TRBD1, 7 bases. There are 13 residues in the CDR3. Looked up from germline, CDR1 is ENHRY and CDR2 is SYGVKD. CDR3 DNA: TGTGCCATCAATGAGTCGGCGGGACAGGAGCAGTTCTTC. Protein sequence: CAINESAGQEQFF.

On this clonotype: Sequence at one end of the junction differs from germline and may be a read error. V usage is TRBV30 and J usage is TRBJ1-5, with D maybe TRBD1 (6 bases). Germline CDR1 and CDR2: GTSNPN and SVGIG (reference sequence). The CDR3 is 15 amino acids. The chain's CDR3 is CVWALAGGRNQPQHF. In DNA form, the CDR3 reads TGTGTCTGGGCCCTCGCTGGGGGCCGCAATCAGCCCCAGCATTTT.

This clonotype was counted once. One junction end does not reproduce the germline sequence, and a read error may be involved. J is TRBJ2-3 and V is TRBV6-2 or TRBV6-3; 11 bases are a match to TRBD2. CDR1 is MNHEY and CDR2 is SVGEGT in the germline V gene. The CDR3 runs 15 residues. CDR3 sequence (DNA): TGTGCCAGCAGTTATAGCGGGAGGGAAGCAGATACTCAGTATTTT. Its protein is CASSYSGREADTQYF.

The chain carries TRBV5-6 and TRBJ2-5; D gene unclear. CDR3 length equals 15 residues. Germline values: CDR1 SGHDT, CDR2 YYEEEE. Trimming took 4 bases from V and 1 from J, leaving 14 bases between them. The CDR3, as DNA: TGTGCCAGCAGCCTTGACAAAGGCATCCAAGAGACCCAGTACTTC. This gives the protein CASSLDKGIQETQYF.

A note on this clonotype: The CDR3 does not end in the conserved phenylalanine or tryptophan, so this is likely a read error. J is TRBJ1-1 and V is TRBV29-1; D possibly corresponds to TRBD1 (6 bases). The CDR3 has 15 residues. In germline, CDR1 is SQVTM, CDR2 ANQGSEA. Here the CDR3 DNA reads TGCAGCGTTGCTGGGGGCTGGGGGATGAACACCGAAGCTTTCTAT. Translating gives CSVAGGWGMNTEAFY.

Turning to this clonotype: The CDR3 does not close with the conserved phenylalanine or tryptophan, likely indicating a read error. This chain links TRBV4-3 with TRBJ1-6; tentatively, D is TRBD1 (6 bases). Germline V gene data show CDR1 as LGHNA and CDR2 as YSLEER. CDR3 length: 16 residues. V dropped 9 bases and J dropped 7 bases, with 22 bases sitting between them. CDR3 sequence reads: CASSSWDKGRNSPLHL. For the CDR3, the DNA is TGCGCCAGTAGCTCCTGGGACAAGGGAAGGAATTCACCCCTCCACCTT.

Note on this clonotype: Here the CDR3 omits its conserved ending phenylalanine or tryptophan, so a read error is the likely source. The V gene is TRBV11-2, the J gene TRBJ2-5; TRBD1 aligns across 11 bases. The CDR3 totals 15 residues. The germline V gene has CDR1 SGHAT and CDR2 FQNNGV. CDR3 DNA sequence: TGTGACAGCAGGAGGACAGGGGGCAGGCAAGAGACCCAGTACATC. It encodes CDSRRTGGRQETQYI.

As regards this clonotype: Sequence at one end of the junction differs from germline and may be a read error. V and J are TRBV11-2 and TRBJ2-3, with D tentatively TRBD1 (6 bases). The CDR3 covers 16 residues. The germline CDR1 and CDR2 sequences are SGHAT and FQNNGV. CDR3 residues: CASSIRSTGNTDTHHF. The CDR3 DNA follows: TGTGCCAGCAGCATAAGAAGTACAGGGAACACAGATACGCACCATTTT.

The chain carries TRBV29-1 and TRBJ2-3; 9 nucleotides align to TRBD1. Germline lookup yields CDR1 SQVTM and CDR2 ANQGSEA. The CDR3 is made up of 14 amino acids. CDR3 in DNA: TGCAGTATTAGGACAGGGGCTTTCACAGATACGCAGTATTTT. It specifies CSIRTGAFTDTQYF.

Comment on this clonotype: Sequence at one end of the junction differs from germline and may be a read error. For the CDR3, the DNA is TGTGCCAGCAGGACACGGGGGGGGGTGTCCTACGAGCATTACTTC. It specifies CASRTRGGVSYEHYF. V is TRBV6-6 and J is TRBJ2-7; 8 positions match TRBD2. Germline-derived CDR1 and CDR2 are MNHNY and SVGAGI (reference sequence). This CDR3 comprises 15 residues.

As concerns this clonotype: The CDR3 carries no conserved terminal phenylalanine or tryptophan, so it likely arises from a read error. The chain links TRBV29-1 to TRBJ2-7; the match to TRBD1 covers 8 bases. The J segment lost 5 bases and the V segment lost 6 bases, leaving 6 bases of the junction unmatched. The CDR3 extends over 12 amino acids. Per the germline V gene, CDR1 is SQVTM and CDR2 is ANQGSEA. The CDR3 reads CSVLTGAHEQYI. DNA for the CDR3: TGCAGCGTGCTGACAGGGGCCCACGAGCAGTACATA.

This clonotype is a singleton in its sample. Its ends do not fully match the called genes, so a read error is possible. The CDR3 loop is CAGSSRQRAGEQFF. The CDR3 DNA is TGTGCCGGCAGCTCCAGACAGAGGGCTGGAGAGCAGTTCTTC. V usage is TRBV13 and J usage is TRBJ2-1, with D perhaps being TRBD1 or TRBD2 (5 bases each). From germline, CDR1 is PRHDT and CDR2 FYEKMQ (reference sequence). This CDR3 region has 14 residues.

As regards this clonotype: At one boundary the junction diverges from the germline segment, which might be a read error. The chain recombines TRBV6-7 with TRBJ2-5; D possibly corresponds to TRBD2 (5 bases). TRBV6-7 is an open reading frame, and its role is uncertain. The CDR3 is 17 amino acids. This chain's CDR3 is CASSYSSYLVGEETQYF. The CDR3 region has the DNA TGTGCCAGCAGTTACTCGAGTTATCTAGTGGGAGAAGAGACACAGTACTTC.

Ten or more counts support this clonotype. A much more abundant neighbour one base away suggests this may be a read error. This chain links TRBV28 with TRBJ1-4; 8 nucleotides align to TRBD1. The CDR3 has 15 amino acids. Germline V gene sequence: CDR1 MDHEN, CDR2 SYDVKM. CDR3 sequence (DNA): TGTGCCAGCAGTTCTCGGACAGGGAGTAATGAAGAACTGTTTTTT. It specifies CASSSRTGSNEELFF.

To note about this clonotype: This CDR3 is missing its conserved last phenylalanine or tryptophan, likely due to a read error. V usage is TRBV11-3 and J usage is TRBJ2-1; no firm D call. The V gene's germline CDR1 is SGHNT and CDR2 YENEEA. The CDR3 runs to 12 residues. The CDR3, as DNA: TGTGCCAGCAACTTAATTGTCAATGAGCAGTTCTTA. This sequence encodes CASNLIVNEQFL.

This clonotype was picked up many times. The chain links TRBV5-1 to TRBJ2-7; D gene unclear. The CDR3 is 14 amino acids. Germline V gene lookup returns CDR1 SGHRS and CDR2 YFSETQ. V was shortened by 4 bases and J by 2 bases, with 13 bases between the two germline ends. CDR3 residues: CASSRRAQTYEQYF. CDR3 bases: TGCGCCAGCAGCCGCCGGGCCCAGACCTACGAGCAGTACTTC.

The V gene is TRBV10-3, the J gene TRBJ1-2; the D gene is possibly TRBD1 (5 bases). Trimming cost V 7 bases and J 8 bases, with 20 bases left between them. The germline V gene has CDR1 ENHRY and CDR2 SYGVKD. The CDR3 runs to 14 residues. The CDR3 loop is CAINVERGGDGYTF. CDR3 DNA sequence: TGTGCCATCAATGTTGAGAGGGGAGGGGACGGCTACACCTTC.

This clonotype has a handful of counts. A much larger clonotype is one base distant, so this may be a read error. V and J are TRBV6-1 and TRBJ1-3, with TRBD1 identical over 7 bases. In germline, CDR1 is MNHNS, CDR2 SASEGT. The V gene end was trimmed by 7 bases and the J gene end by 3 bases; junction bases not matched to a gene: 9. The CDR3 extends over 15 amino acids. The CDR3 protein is CASTLLTGSGNTIYF. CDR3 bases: TGTGCCAGCACCCTTCTGACAGGGAGTGGAAACACCATATATTTT.

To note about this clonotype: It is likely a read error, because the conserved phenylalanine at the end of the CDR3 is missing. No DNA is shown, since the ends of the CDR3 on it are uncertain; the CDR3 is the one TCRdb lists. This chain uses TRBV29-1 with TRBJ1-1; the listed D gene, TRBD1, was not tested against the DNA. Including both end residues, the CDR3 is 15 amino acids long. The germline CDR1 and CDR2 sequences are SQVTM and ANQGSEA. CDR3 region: CSVAGGWGMNTEVFS.